The next 32 T cell receptor beta chains were all read from a single sample in a study of cytomegalovirus exposure and HLA in healthy donors. Primers: 60 Vbeta forward and 13 Jbeta reverse. The protocol was immunoSEQ multiplex PCR, while the TCRdb copy is restricted to in-frame clones and leaves out a portion. Of approximately 59,000 clones in the sample, roughly 80% were seen once. The sequenced sample consisted of PBMCs. Receptors originate from a girl aged 5-17 years in good health and CMV-seropositive.

This clone was seen only a few times. The V and J genes are TRBV6-6 and TRBJ2-6; 7 bases match TRBD1. Losses at the gene ends were 0 bases for V and 2 bases for J; bases not matched to a gene: 1. The germline CDR1 and CDR2 sequences are MNHNY and SVGAGI (reference sequence). The CDR3 sequence is 16 residues long. In DNA, the CDR3 is TGTGCCAGCAGTTACTCGACAGGGCCTGGGGCCAACGTCCTGACTTTC. The encoded protein is CASSYSTGPGANVLTF.

In regard to this clone: Its ends do not fully match the called genes, so a read error is possible. This chain joins TRBV2 and TRBJ2-3; 9 bases map to TRBD1. This CDR3 spans 15 amino acids. The V gene's germline CDR1 is SNHLY and CDR2 FYNNEI. The chain's CDR3 is CASREGTGSTDTQYF. In DNA, the CDR3 is TGTGCCAGCAGGGAAGGGACAGGGTCCACAGATACGCAGTATTTT.

Concerning this clone: A junction boundary mismatches the germline segment, possibly from a read error. The chain recombines TRBV7-7 with TRBJ2-2; D might be TRBD1 (5 bases). CDR1 is SSHAT and CDR2 is FNYEAQ in the germline V gene (reference sequence). The CDR3 runs 17 residues. This chain's CDR3 is CASSLDLGQGNTGELFF. The CDR3 DNA is TGTGCTAGCAGCTTAGATTTAGGGCAGGGGAACACCGGGGAGCTGTTTTTT.

This clone has a handful of counts. The chain employs TRBV6-1 and TRBJ1-2; the D gene is possibly TRBD1 (5 bases). Trimming stripped 3 bases from V and 3 bases from J, with 11 bases between. The CDR3 runs to 14 residues. CDR1 and CDR2 (germline): MNHNS, SASEGT. The CDR3 region has the DNA TGTGCCAGCAGTGACATGGGGCAGGACTATGGCTACACCTTC. As protein: CASSDMGQDYGYTF.

The chain is built from TRBV15 and TRBJ2-1, with a possible D match to TRBD2 (5 bases). There are 16 residues in the CDR3. CDR1 and CDR2 (germline): LNHNV, YYDKDF (reference sequence). The ends were cut back, 0 bases at V and 4 bases at J, with 13 bases in the middle. DNA for the CDR3: TGTGCCACCAGCAGAGACGGCTTGAGGGCATACAATGAGCAGTTCTTC. Its protein product is CATSRDGLRAYNEQFF.

The V call is TRBV2, the J call TRBJ2-3; D possibly corresponds to TRBD2 (6 bases). The CDR3 has 14 amino acids. The V end lost 7 bases, the J end lost 1 base, and 12 bases lay between the germline ends. The V gene's germline CDR1 is SNHLY and CDR2 FYNNEI. The CDR3 spells CASTRLAGTDTQYF. The CDR3 coding sequence is TGTGCCAGCACCCGATTAGCGGGCACAGATACGCAGTATTTT.

This chain links TRBV29-1 with TRBJ2-4, with a weak D call TRBD1 (6 bases). This CDR3 is 14 amino acids long. Germline V CDR1 and CDR2: SQVTM, ANQGSEA. The V and J ends lost 6 bases and 0 bases respectively, with 12 bases between them. CDR3 sequence: CSVTGLLAKNIQYF. The CDR3 bases are TGCAGCGTGACAGGTCTACTAGCCAAAAACATTCAGTACTTC.

The V gene is TRBV29-1, the J gene TRBJ1-5, with 7 bases identical to TRBD1. CDR1 is SQVTM and CDR2 is ANQGSEA in the germline V gene. CDR3 size: 13 residues. The trim removed 4 bases at V and 5 bases at J, leaving 5 bases unmatched. CDR3 bases: TGCAGCGTTGGACAGGGTGGCGATCAGCCCCAGCATTTT. This gives the protein CSVGQGGDQPQHF.

The chain couples TRBV5-1 to TRBJ1-1, with TRBD1 identical over 10 bases. Trimming cost V 6 bases and J 4 bases; bases outside gene matches: 9. Looked up from germline, CDR1 is SGHRS and CDR2 is YFSETQ. The CDR3 runs to 15 residues. The CDR3 DNA is TGCGCCAGCACGCGGGGGACAGGGGAAGTCACTGAAGCTTTCTTT. This translates into CASTRGTGEVTEAFF.

The chain employs TRBV4-1 and TRBJ1-1; weak D call: TRBD1 (6 bases). This CDR3 is built from 13 residues. V was shortened by 0 bases and J by 11 bases, with 13 bases between the two germline ends. Germline lookup yields CDR1 MGHRA and CDR2 YSYEKL. CDR3 coding DNA: TGCGCCAGCAGCCAAGACCGCTGGGGGCTTGCTTTCTTT. Protein product: CASSQDRWGLAFF.

The chain employs TRBV11-3 and TRBJ2-1, with 9 positions matching TRBD1. This CDR3 has 19 residues. The V gene end was trimmed by 6 bases and the J gene end by 4 bases; junction bases not matched to a gene: 19. Germline V gives CDR1 SGHNT, CDR2 YENEEA. The CDR3 is CASSLGQGNSGKRYNEQFF. Written as DNA, the CDR3 is TGTGCCAGCAGTTTGGGACAGGGAAACTCGGGGAAGAGGTACAATGAGCAGTTCTTC. The full variable domain, its missing parts supplied by reference TRBV11-3 and TRBJ2-1, is EAGVVQSPRYKIIEKKQPVAFWCNPISGHNTLYWYLQNLGQGPELLIRYENEEAVDDSQLPKDRFSAERLKGVDSTLKIQPAELGDSAVYLCASSLGQGNSGKRYNEQFFGPGTRLTVL.

The sample holds a few counts of this clone. The CDR3, as DNA: TGTGCCTGGACAGGGGGCACCGGGGAGCTGTTTTTT. It encodes CAWTGGTGELFF. The rearrangement links TRBV30 to TRBJ2-2; TRBD1 agrees at 7 bases. With V trimmed by 4 bases and J by 4 bases, 0 bases remained unmatched. Germline V gene lookup returns CDR1 GTSNPN and CDR2 SVGIG (reference sequence). The CDR3 sequence is 12 residues long. The full variable domain, rest sourced from reference TRBV30 and TRBJ2-2, is SQTIHQWPATLVQPVGSPLSLECTVEGTSNPNLYWYRQAAGRGLQLLFYSVGIGQISSEVPQNLSASRPQDRQFILSSKKLLLSDSGFYLCAWTGGTGELFFGEGSRLTVL.

Regarding this clone: The sample holds other DNA sequences that translate to the same CDR3. The rearrangement links TRBV29-1 to TRBJ2-7; tentatively, D is TRBD1 (5 bases). There are 13 residues in the CDR3. With 2 bases removed from V and 6 bases from J, the gap between germline ends came to 14 bases. Germline assignment: CDR1 SQVTM and CDR2 ANQGSEA. CDR3 sequence reads: CSVEIREDSEQYF. The DNA for the CDR3 is TGCAGCGTTGAAATCAGGGAAGATTCCGAGCAGTACTTC.

The chain carries TRBV4-1 and TRBJ1-2; no clear D. The CDR3 extends over 13 amino acids. Trimming left V 1 base short and J 8 bases short, with 11 bases between. Germline lookup yields CDR1 MGHRA and CDR2 YSYEKL. DNA of the CDR3: TGCGCCAGCAGCCAAGTGGAAGGGAGGGGCTACACCTTC. Translation gives CASSQVEGRGYTF.

As regards this clone: At one of its ends the junction is not consistent with the germline gene, which may arise from a read error. Other DNA sequences in the sample encode the same CDR3. The V call is TRBV6-5, the J call TRBJ1-6, with no clear D. The length of the CDR3 is 12 residues. The germline V gene has CDR1 MNHEY and CDR2 SVGAGI. This CDR3 is CASSYVGAPLHF. CDR3 nucleotides: TGTGCCAGTAGTTACGTCGGGGCACCCCTCCACTTT.

The chain uses TRBV6-5 and TRBJ2-7, with TRBD1 matching 7 bases. CDR1 MNHEY and CDR2 SVGAGI come from the germline V gene. Trimming took 5 bases from V and 3 from J; bases not matched to a gene: 7. The CDR3 is made up of 14 amino acids. CDR3 loop: CASSTSGQIYEQYF. The CDR3 nucleotides read TGTGCCAGCAGTACCTCGGGACAGATCTACGAGCAGTACTTC.

The chain has TRBV5-8 and TRBJ2-3, with TRBD1 identical over 7 bases. Germline V gene data show CDR1 as SGHTS and CDR2 as YDEGEE. Trimming took 6 bases from V and 7 from J; bases not matched to a gene: 5. This CDR3 is 12 amino acids long. CDR3 nucleotides: TGTGCCAGCATCCACAGGGGCAATACGCAGTATTTT. Its protein is CASIHRGNTQYF.

The rearrangement links TRBV28 to TRBJ2-3, with a weak D call TRBD2 (6 bases). Trimming left V 7 bases short and J 8 bases short, with 22 bases between. The CDR3 totals 15 residues. Germline V gene data show CDR1 as MDHEN and CDR2 as SYDVKM. For the CDR3, the DNA is TGTGCCAGCATCACGTCCGGGAGATGGTTTAGTACGCAGTATTTT. It is translated as CASITSGRWFSTQYF.

V and J are TRBV27 and TRBJ1-5, with TRBD1 identical over 7 bases. The trim removed 6 bases at V and 0 bases at J, leaving 17 bases unmatched. Germline CDR1 MNHEY, CDR2 SMNVEV (reference sequence). The CDR3 runs 19 residues. The CDR3 region has the DNA TGTGCCAGCAGCCGTATTGGACAGGCCCTGGGGTATAGCAATCAGCCCCAGCATTTT. It is translated as CASSRIGQALGYSNQPQHF.

This rearrangement joins TRBV5-1 to TRBJ2-1; 10 bases line up with TRBD1. V lost 1 base to trimming and J lost 7 bases; unmatched junction nucleotides: 5. CDR1 and CDR2 (germline): SGHRS, YFSETQ. The CDR3 spans 15 residues. Here the CDR3 DNA reads TGCGCCAGCAGCTTGCGACAGGGGGCGGGTAATGAGCAGTTCTTC. This codes for CASSLRQGAGNEQFF.

The V call is TRBV5-5, the J call TRBJ1-6; no firm D call. CDR1 and CDR2 from the germline V gene are SGHKS and YYEKEE (reference sequence). V was shortened by 4 bases and J by 8 bases, with 10 bases between the two germline ends. There are 13 residues in the CDR3. Here the CDR3 DNA reads TGTGCCAGCAGCCTAGGACTAGATTCACCCCTCCACTTT. Protein sequence: CASSLGLDSPLHF. The whole variable domain, filled in from reference TRBV5-5 and TRBJ1-6, reads DAGVTQSPTHLIKTRGQQVTLRCSPISGHKSVSWYQQVLGQGPQFIFQYYEKEERGRGNFPDRFSARQFPNYSSELNVNALLLGDSALYLCASSLGLDSPLHFGNGTRLTVT.

The rearrangement uses TRBV29-1 and TRBJ2-7, with a tentative D call TRBD1 (5 bases). The V gene lost 4 bases and the J gene lost 8 bases, with 12 bases spanning the gap. CDR3 length: 11 residues. Per the germline V gene, CDR1 is SQVTM and CDR2 is ANQGSEA. CDR3 coding DNA: TGCAGCGTTGTATCTCAGGACAAGCAGTACTTC. It yields the protein CSVVSQDKQYF.

This rearrangement joins TRBV20-1 to TRBJ2-3; D perhaps matches TRBD1 (6 bases). CDR1 and CDR2 (germline): DFQATT, SNEGSKA (reference sequence). There are 11 residues in the CDR3. Trimming shortened V by 6 bases and J by 7 bases, and 11 bases separated the two germline ends. The CDR3 nucleotides are TGCAGTGCGACTGACAGGAATACGCAGTATTTT. It specifies CSATDRNTQYF.

The chain has TRBV7-2 and TRBJ2-1; D is unclear. Between the trimmed V and J ends, which lost 1 base and 6 bases, there was a span of 10 bases. The germline CDR1 and CDR2 sequences are SGHTA and FQGNSA. This CDR3 has 14 residues. CDR3 bases: TGTGCCAGCAGCTTAGTTTCCGTACTCAATGAGCAGTTCTTC. Its translation is CASSLVSVLNEQFF. Based on the CDR3 plus reference TRBV7-2 and TRBJ2-1, the full variable domain is GAGVSQSPSNKVTEKGKDVELRCDPISGHTALYWYRQSLGQGLEFLIYFQGNSAPDKSGLPSDRFSAERTGGSVSTLTIQRTQQEDSAVYLCASSLVSVLNEQFFGPGTRLTVL.

The V gene is TRBV9, the J gene TRBJ2-7, with 12 bases matching TRBD2. The germline V gene has CDR1 SGDLS and CDR2 YYNGEE. This CDR3 is built from 14 residues. J was trimmed by 6 bases and V by 3 bases; bases with no gene match: 4. DNA of the CDR3: TGTGCCAGCAGCGGAGGGACTAGCGGGTCCGAGCAGTACTTC. Its translation: CASSGGTSGSEQYF.

This chain connects TRBV4-1 to TRBJ2-7; 8 bases map to TRBD1. This CDR3 spans 15 amino acids. Germline lookup yields CDR1 MGHRA and CDR2 YSYEKL. The ends lost 0 bases at V and 4 bases at J; junction bases unmatched: 5. In DNA form, the CDR3 reads TGCGCCAGCAGCCAAGATATAACAGGGGGATACGAGCAGTACTTC. It translates to CASSQDITGGYEQYF.

The rearrangement uses TRBV6-5 and TRBJ1-4; 9 nucleotides agree with TRBD1. Germline CDR1 MNHEY, CDR2 SVGAGI. This CDR3 contains 16 residues. The V gene end was trimmed by 2 bases and the J gene end by 7 bases; junction bases not matched to a gene: 8. The CDR3 here is CASSYTWTGVSEKLFF. CDR3 DNA sequence: TGTGCCAGCAGTTACACCTGGACAGGGGTCAGTGAAAAACTGTTTTTT.

V is TRBV30 and J is TRBJ2-4, with 9 nucleotides matching TRBD1. V was clipped by 1 base and J by 4 bases; unmatched bases: 5. Germline CDR1 GTSNPN, CDR2 SVGIG (reference sequence). There are 15 residues in the CDR3. CDR3 in amino acids: CAWSGFDRGKNIQYF. The CDR3 DNA reads TGTGCCTGGAGTGGATTCGACAGGGGGAAAAACATTCAGTACTTC.

The count of this clone is one. The chain joins TRBV9 to TRBJ2-7; D may be TRBD2 (6 bases). Trimming stripped 3 bases from V and 9 bases from J, with 19 bases between. This CDR3 spans 14 amino acids. Germline-derived CDR1 and CDR2 are SGDLS and YYNGEE. CDR3 in amino acids: CASSDGTYGGRQYF. The CDR3 DNA follows: TGTGCCAGCAGCGACGGGACTTATGGCGGACGGCAGTACTTC.

The V call is TRBV5-4, the J call TRBJ2-7, with D unclear. Trimming took 1 base from V and 3 from J, leaving 11 bases between them. Looked up from germline, CDR1 is SGHNT and CDR2 is YYREEE (reference sequence). This CDR3 has 14 amino acids. The CDR3, as DNA: TGTGCCAGCAGCTTGCAATCCAGCGTCTACGAGCAGTACTTC. As protein: CASSLQSSVYEQYF.

This chain uses TRBV5-1 with TRBJ2-5, with D possibly matching TRBD1 (7 bases). V lost 3 bases and J 5 bases, leaving 23 bases between the germline ends. CDR1 is SGHRS, CDR2 YFSETQ, per germline. CDR3 size: 17 residues. The CDR3 sequence is CASSYRPGSQGGETQYF. CDR3 sequence (DNA): TGCGCCAGCAGCTACCGGCCGGGGTCGCAGGGGGGCGAGACCCAGTACTTC.

The sample holds one count of this clone. V gene TRBV10-1 combines with J gene TRBJ1-5; D remains unclear. This CDR3 spans 12 amino acids. V gave up 5 bases and J gave up 3 bases, with 5 bases separating them. CDR1 is WNHNN and CDR2 is SYGVQD in the germline V gene (reference sequence). The CDR3 DNA reads as TGCGCCAGCAGTTGTTACAATCAGCCCCAGCATTTT. This sequence encodes CASSCYNQPQHF.